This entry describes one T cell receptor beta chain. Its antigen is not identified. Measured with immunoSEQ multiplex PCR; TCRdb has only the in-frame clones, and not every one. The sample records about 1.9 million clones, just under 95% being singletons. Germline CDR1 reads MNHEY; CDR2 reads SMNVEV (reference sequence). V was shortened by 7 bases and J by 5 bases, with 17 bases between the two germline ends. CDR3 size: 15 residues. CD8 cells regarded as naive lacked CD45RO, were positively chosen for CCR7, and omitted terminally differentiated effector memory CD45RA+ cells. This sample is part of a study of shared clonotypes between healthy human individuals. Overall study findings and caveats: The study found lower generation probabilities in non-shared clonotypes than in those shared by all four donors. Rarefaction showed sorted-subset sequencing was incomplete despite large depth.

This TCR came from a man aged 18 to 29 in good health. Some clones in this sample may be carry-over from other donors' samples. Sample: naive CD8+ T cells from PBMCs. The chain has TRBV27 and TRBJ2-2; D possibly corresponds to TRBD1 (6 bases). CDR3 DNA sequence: TGTGCCAGCACCTCCCGTCAGGGGTTTACCGGGGAGCTGTTTTTT. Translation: CASTSRQGFTGELFF.